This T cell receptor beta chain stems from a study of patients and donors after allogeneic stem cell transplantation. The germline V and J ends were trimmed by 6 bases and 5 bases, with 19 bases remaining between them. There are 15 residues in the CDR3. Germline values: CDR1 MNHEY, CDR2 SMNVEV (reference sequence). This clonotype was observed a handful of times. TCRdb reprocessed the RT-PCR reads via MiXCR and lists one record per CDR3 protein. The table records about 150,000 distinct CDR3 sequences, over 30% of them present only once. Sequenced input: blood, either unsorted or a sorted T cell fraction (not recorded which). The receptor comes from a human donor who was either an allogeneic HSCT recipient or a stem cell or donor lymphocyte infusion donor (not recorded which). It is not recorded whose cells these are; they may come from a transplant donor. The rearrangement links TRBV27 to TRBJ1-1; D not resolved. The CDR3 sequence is CASRKLDDLMTEAFF. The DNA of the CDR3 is TGTGCCAGCAGGAAATTGGATGACCTTATGACTGAAGCTTTCTTT.